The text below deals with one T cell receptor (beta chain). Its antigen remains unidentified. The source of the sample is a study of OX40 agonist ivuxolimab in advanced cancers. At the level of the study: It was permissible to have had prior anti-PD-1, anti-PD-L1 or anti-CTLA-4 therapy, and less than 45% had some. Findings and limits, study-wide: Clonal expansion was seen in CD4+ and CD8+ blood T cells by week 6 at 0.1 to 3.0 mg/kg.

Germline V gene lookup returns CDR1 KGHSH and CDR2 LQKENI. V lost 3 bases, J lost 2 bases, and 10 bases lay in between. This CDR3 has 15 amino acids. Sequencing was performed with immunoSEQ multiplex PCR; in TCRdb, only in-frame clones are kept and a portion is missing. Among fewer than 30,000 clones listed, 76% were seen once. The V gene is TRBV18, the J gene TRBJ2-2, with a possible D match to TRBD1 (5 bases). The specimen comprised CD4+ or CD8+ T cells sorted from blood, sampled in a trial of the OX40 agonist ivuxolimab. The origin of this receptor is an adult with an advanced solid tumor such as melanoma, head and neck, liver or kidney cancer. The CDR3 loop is CASSPRDRNTGELFF. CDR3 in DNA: TGTGCCAGCTCACCGCGAGACAGAAACACCGGGGAGCTGTTTTTT.